The 10 T cell receptor beta chains below all came from one sample that was sequenced in a study of cytomegalovirus exposure and HLA in healthy donors. The method was immunoSEQ multiplex PCR; TCRdb's version includes in-frame clones alone and lacks a portion of them. The sample records around 130,000 clones, 85% being singletons. The sample consisted of PBMCs. These receptors originate from a woman in her twenties or thirties in good health and CMV-seronegative.

This chain links TRBV6-5 with TRBJ1-3, with TRBD1 matching over 7 bases. Trimming took 6 bases from V and 1 from J; bases not matched to a gene: 0. The CDR3 length is 13 residues. The germline gives CDR1 MNHEY, CDR2 SVGAGI. The DNA of the CDR3 is TGTGCCAGCAGGGACAGGTCTGGAAACACCATATATTTT. Translation gives CASRDRSGNTIYF.

V is TRBV9 and J is TRBJ2-7; possibly TRBD2 for D (5 bases). Trimming removed 4 bases at V and 5 bases at J, with 16 bases between. Germline CDR1 is SGDLS and CDR2 is YYNGEE. This CDR3 is 14 amino acids long. CDR3 coding DNA: TGTGCCAGCAGCCCCCACGGGGTCGGAGACGAGCAGTACTTC. Protein product: CASSPHGVGDEQYF. Supplemented by reference TRBV9 and TRBJ2-7, the full variable domain reads DSGVTQTPKHLITATGQRVTLRCSPRSGDLSVYWYQQSLDQGLQFLIQYYNGEERAKGNILERFSAQQFPDLHSELNLSSLELGDSALYFCASSPHGVGDEQYFGPGTRLTVT.

V is TRBV27 and J is TRBJ1-1; possible D gene TRBD1, 5 bases. The length of the CDR3 is 14 residues. Trimming took off 1 base at V and 6 bases at J, with 12 bases between the two ends. Germline V gives CDR1 MNHEY, CDR2 SMNVEV (reference sequence). The CDR3 region is CASSLLGLSAEAFF. The CDR3 bases are TGTGCCAGCAGTTTATTGGGGCTAAGCGCTGAAGCTTTCTTT.

This sequence joins TRBV12-5 and TRBJ1-1; perhaps TRBD1 as D (5 bases). This CDR3 comprises 14 residues. The germline V gene encodes CDR1 LGHNT and CDR2 FRNRAP. The V end was cut by 4 bases, the J end by 4 bases, with 13 bases between. CDR3 nucleotide sequence: TGTGCTAGTGGTTACCCAGACAGTGGCACTGAAGCTTTCTTT. Protein product: CASGYPDSGTEAFF.

This rearrangement joins TRBV11-2 to TRBJ2-2; TRBD2 aligns across 8 bases. The CDR3 loop spans 17 amino acids. CDR1 and CDR2 from the germline V gene are SGHAT and FQNNGV. V shed 1 base, J shed 5 bases, and the junction held 9 bases outside the gene matches. The CDR3 DNA sequence: TGTGCCAGCAGCTTAGTTTCCGGGGGGGCCAGGACCGGGGAGCTGTTTTTT. This gives the protein CASSLVSGGARTGELFF. Variable domain in full (rest from reference TRBV11-2 and TRBJ2-2): EAGVAQSPRYKIIEKRQSVAFWCNPISGHATLYWYQQILGQGPKLLIQFQNNGVVDDSQLPKDRFSAERLKGVDSTLKIQPAKLEDSAVYLCASSLVSGGARTGELFFGEGSRLTVL.

This clone appeared a few times. This chain's CDR3 is CASSFARRESGYTF. The CDR3 coding sequence is TGTGCCAGCAGTTTTGCCCGACGGGAAAGTGGCTACACCTTC. The V gene is TRBV28, the J gene TRBJ1-2; D is unclear. Germline assignment: CDR1 MDHEN and CDR2 SYDVKM. CDR3 length: 14 amino acids. V lost 3 bases to trimming and J lost 7 bases, with 15 bases between them.

V usage is TRBV7-2 and J usage is TRBJ2-3; 7 positions match TRBD2. The CDR3 extends over 14 amino acids. Per germline, CDR1 SGHTA and CDR2 FQGNSA. After removal of 3 bases from V and 0 bases from J, the junction contained 0 bases not matched to a gene. CDR3 protein: CASSFGGSTDTQYF. In DNA form, the CDR3 reads TGTGCCAGCAGCTTCGGGGGGAGCACAGATACGCAGTATTTT.

The chain combines TRBV2 with TRBJ1-2; the D is unclear. Trimming pared 6 bases from V and 2 bases from J, leaving 22 bases between. From germline, CDR1 is SNHLY and CDR2 FYNNEI. The CDR3 extends over 17 amino acids. The DNA of the CDR3 is TGTGCCAGCAGAGAAAGCATTGGGTCGGGGAAAAACTATGGCTACACCTTC. Amino acids: CASRESIGSGKNYGYTF.

This chain joins TRBV29-1 and TRBJ1-4, with D tentatively TRBD1 (6 bases). Germline-derived CDR1 and CDR2 are SQVTM and ANQGSEA. The CDR3 length is 13 residues. V lost 4 bases and J lost 4, with 10 bases in between. CDR3 in amino acids: CSVGRTDNEKLFF. CDR3 in DNA: TGCAGCGTTGGCAGGACAGATAATGAAAAACTGTTTTTT.

This chain joins TRBV30 and TRBJ1-2; TRBD1 matches 8 bases. With 3 bases clipped from V and 7 bases from J, the junction kept 7 bases outside the gene matches. The germline V gene encodes CDR1 GTSNPN and CDR2 SVGIG (reference sequence). This CDR3 is built from 13 residues. CDR3: CAWSADRERGYTF. In DNA form, the CDR3 reads TGTGCCTGGAGCGCGGACAGGGAGCGTGGCTACACCTTC.